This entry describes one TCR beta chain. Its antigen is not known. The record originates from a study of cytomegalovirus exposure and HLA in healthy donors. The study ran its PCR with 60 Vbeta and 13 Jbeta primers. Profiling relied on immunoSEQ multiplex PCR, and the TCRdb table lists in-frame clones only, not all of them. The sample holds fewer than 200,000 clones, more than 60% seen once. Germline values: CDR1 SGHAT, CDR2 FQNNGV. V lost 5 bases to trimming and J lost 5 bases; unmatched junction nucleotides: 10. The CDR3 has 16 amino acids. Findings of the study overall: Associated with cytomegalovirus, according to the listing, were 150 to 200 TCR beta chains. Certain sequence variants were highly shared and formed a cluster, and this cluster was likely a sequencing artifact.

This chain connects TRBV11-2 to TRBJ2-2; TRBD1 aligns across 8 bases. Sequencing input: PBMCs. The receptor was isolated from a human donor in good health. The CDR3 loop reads CASSPRTQGGTGELFF. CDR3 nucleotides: TGTGCCAGCAGCCCGAGGACACAGGGGGGAACCGGGGAGCTGTTTTTT.